This T cell receptor (beta chain) was sequenced during a study of blood T cell repertoires in COVID-19. Per germline, CDR1 SGHVS and CDR2 FQNEAQ. CDR3 length equals 17 residues. V was pared by 5 bases and J by 0 bases, with 7 bases of the junction left unmatched. Only in-frame clones appear in the TCRdb table, and some are missing; sequencing was by immunoSEQ multiplex PCR. The profile shows fewer than 250,000 clones, 75% to 85% of them singletons. The specimen was peripheral blood. The rearrangement links TRBV7-8 to TRBJ1-1; 12 bases align to TRBD1. The TCR was taken from a human donor in a cohort sampled during active COVID-19. The CDR3 DNA reads TGTGCCAGCAGCGCGGGGACAGGGGGCAATCTGAACACTGAAGCTTTCTTT. Residues: CASSAGTGGNLNTEAFF.